The sequence of this TCR beta chain was determined in a study of blood T cell repertoires in COVID-19 (TCRdb year 2020). Study-level background: Samples covering the acute and convalescent phases of COVID-19 were provided by collaborators in the United States, Italy and Spain. The sample metadata nearly always contained a de-identified subject ID, COVID-19 status, age in years and sex. Subjects who had been exposed to COVID-19, were actively infected with it, or had recovered from it provided the deeply sampled blood TCRbeta repertoires that made up the dataset. The repertoires were made available in a free public database intended to serve as a resource for research on the immune response to SARS-CoV-2. Where available, HLA class I and class II types were taken from metadata supplied by the sample provider and were not determined by assay-based typing. Samples came from the ongoing ImmuneRACE study (first 160 participants) plus 1,254 subjects from 6 global collaborators. The material from the prospective study consisted of cDNA or gDNA derived from T cells, B-cell-depleted T cells, or PBMCs.

TCRbeta CDR3 regions were amplified from genomic DNA by means of the immunoSEQ Assay, a bias-controlled multiplex PCR. The authors' pipeline ran thus. Within the assay, amplification of reference gene primers was used to estimate how many nucleated cells each sample contained. To quantify the absolute abundance of each unique TCRbeta CDR3 rearrangement, sequence reads were collapsed and filtered. Productive Simpson clonality was computed per sample as the square root of Simpson's diversity index over productive rearrangements. In TCRdb, the immuneACCESS table is reduced to in-frame sequences with V and J assigned. These tables do not hold every clone; where another copy was compared, an unresolved V gene accounts for under half, and the others remain unexplained. V and J calls and clone size are copied from that table; D and trimming were computed from the DNA. The sample has a few hundred thousand clones on record, 70% to 90% of them singletons. 1.2% of the sample belongs to the ten largest clones.

Paper-wide results and their limitations: The amount of clinical and demographic metadata varied by source and participant and was provided uncurated.

On this clone: What this receptor recognizes is not known. No base-level quality is on record; no much larger clone is a single base apart.

Participants in the prospective study were aged about 18 to 95 years, lived in 24 United States geographic areas, and enrolled through a virtual design. To assign participants to cohorts, the prospective study relied on clinical history that participants themselves reported in a screening survey and a study questionnaire. For ImmuneRACE Cohort 3, a participant was defined as recovered based on two consecutive negative NP/OP PCR tests, clearance by a healthcare professional, or resolution of symptoms. Mobile phlebotomists in the prospective study collected whole blood, serum and a nasopharyngeal or oropharyngeal swab from every participant. Additional blood draws and questionnaires over an approximately 2-month period could optionally be provided by prospective study participants. Before DNA extraction, prospective study blood samples were shipped either frozen or at room temperature. The sequenced sample was PBMCs or T cells enriched from blood (not recorded which). The receptor was derived from a woman aged 18-35 years who had recovered from COVID-19.

The CDR3 has the sequence CASSLSRPRAGELFF. The nucleotide sequence reads as follows: TGTGCCAGCAGTTTATCTCGGCCCAGGGCCGGGGAGCTGTTTTTT. The chain is made from TRBV27 and TRBJ2-2; possibly the D gene is TRBD1, per 5 matching bases. As encoded in the germline V gene (reference sequence), CDR1 is MNHEY while CDR2 is SMNVEV. A distance of 11 bases separates the germline ends of V and J, which lose 0 bases and 6 bases respectively. Its CDR3 holds 15 amino acids, cysteine through phenylalanine. Of the read, only the CDR3 DNA is kept; its 45 bases are in frame from base 1.